This T cell receptor beta chain was recorded in a study of shared clonotypes between healthy human individuals. About the research overall: Serving as donors were two women and three men, whose ages spanned 18 to 49. Study-level points and caveats: Naive CD4 clonotypes overlapped across a few donors at about 5.3%.

This CDR3 spans 13 amino acids. The ends were cut back, 0 bases at V and 4 bases at J, with 6 bases in the middle. The germline V gene has CDR1 SGHDN and CDR2 FVKESK. At the deep level, the assay was run. Here immunoSEQ multiplex PCR was the method, and the copy in TCRdb shows in-frame clones only, minus some. The data show about 2.3 million clones, just under 95% seen once. As to this clone: Its antigen is as yet unknown. The sample has other DNA sequences that encode this CDR3 too.

Material for sequencing was naive CD4+ T cells from PBMCs. Indicated subset: CD45RA+ positively selected. The V gene is TRBV14, the J gene TRBJ1-1; D uncertain. This receptor was obtained from a man younger than 30 in good health. Some clones in this sample may be carry-over from other donors' samples. The CDR3 reads CASSQERGTEAFF. The DNA for the CDR3 is TGTGCCAGCAGCCAAGAGCGTGGCACTGAAGCTTTCTTT.